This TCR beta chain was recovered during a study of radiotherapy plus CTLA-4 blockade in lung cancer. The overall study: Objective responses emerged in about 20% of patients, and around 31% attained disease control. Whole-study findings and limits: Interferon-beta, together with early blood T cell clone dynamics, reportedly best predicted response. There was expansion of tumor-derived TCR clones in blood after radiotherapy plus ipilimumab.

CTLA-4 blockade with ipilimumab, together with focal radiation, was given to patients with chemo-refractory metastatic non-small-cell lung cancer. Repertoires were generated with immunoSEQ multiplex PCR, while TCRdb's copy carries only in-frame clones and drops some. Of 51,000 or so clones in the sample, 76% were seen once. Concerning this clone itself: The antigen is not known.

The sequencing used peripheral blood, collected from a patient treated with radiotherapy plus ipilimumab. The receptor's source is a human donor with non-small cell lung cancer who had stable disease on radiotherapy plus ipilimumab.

Written as DNA, the CDR3 is TGTGCCAGCAGCTTAAACGGGGATCCCTATGGCTACACCTTC. Translation gives CASSLNGDPYGYTF. The chain joins TRBV7-3 to TRBJ1-2; no reliable D call. CDR1 is SGHTA and CDR2 is FQGTGA in the germline V gene. Trimming removed 1 base at V and 4 bases at J, with 10 bases between. CDR3 length: 14 amino acids.